This TCR beta chain was captured in a study of blood T cell repertoires in COVID-19. Study details: Acute-phase and convalescent COVID-19 samples originated in the United States, Italy and Spain.

Authors' analysis steps: Amplified reference gene primers provided the basis for estimating nucleated cell counts. Only in-frame clones appear in the TCRdb table, and some are missing; sequencing was by immunoSEQ multiplex PCR. The V and J calls and clone size were taken over from that table, and D and trimming were inferred from the DNA. The table includes about 140,000 clones, about 84% detected once. The CDR3 totals 14 residues. V lost 5 bases to trimming and J lost 2 bases, with 12 bases between them. In germline, CDR1 is PRHDT, CDR2 FYEKMQ (reference sequence). Specimen: peripheral blood. The TCR comes from a woman of 80 years or more in a cohort sampled during active or convalescent COVID-19. V and J are TRBV13 and TRBJ2-5; weak D call: TRBD2 (6 bases). The CDR3: CASSRYGTQETQYF. The CDR3 DNA is TGTGCCAGCAGCCGTTATGGGACTCAAGAGACCCAGTACTTC.